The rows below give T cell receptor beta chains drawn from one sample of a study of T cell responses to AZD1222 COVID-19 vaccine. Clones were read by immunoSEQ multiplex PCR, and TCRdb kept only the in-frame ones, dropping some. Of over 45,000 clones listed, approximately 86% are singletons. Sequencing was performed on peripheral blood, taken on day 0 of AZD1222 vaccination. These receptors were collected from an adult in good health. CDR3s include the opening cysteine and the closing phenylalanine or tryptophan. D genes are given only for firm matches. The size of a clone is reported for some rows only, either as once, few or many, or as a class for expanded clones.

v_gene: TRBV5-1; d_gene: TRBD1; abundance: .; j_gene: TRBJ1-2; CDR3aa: CASSLARQGSNYGYTF; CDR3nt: TGCGCCAGCAGCTTGGCGCGACAGGGGTCGAACTATGGCTACACCTTC
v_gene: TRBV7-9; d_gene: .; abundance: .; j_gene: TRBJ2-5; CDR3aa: CASSFDGIQETQYF; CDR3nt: TGTGCCAGCAGCTTCGACGGGATCCAAGAGACCCAGTACTTC
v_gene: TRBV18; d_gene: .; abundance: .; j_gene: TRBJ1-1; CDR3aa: CASSSAGMNTEAFF; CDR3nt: TGTGCCAGCTCCTCTGCGGGGATGAACACTGAAGCTTTCTTT
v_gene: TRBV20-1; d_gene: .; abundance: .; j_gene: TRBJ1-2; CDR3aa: CSANRVYGYTF; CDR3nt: TGCAGTGCTAACAGGGTCTATGGCTACACCTTC
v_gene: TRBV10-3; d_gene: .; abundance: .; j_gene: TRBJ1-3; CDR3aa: CAISDPTGSGNTIYF; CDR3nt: TGTGCCATCAGTGACCCGACAGGCTCTGGAAACACCATATATTTT
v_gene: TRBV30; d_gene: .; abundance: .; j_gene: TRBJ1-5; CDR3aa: CAWSGMDQPQHF; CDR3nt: TGTGCCTGGAGTGGGATGGATCAGCCCCAGCATTTT
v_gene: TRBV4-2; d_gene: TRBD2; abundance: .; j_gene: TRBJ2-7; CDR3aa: CASSQVTGGGYEQYF; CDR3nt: TGTGCCAGCAGCCAAGTAACGGGAGGGGGCTACGAGCAGTACTTC
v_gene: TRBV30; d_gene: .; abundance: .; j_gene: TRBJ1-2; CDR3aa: CAWRSPGPGRASGGYTF; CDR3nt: TGTGCCTGGAGGTCGCCGGGACCAGGGAGGGCCTCGGGGGGCTACACCTTC
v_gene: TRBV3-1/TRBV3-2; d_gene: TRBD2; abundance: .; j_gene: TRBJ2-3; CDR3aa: CASSHPPRTSGTDTQYF; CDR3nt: TGTGCCAGCAGCCATCCACCCAGGACTAGCGGCACAGATACGCAGTATTTT
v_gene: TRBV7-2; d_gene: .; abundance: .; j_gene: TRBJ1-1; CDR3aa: CASSLDLNTEAFF; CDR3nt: TGTGCCAGCAGTCTAGACTTGAACACTGAAGCTTTCTTT
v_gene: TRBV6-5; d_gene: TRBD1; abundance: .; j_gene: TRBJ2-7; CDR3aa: CASGGQGVGYEQYF; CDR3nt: TGTGCCAGCGGGGGACAGGGGGTGGGCTACGAGCAGTACTTC
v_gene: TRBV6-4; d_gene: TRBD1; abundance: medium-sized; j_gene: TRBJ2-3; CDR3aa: CASSDGTGGTDTQYF; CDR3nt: TGTGCCAGCAGTGACGGGACAGGGGGCACAGATACGCAGTATTTT
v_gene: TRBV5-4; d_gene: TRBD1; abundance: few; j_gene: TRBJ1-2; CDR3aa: CASSQVAGGYGYTF; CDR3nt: TGTGCCAGCAGCCAAGTAGCAGGGGGCTATGGCTACACCTTC
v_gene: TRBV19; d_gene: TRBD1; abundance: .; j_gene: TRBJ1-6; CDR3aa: CASSATGANSPLHF; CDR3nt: TGTGCCAGTAGCGCGACAGGGGCAAATTCACCCCTCCACTTT
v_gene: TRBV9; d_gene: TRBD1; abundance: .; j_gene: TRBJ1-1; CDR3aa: CASSGRDRGLPMNTEAFF; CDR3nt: TGTGCCAGCAGCGGTCGGGACAGGGGATTGCCCATGAACACTGAAGCTTTCTTT
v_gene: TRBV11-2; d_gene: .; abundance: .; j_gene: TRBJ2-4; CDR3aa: CASSSGSGENIQYF; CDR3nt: TGTGCCAGCAGCTCTGGCTCGGGGGAAAACATTCAGTACTTC
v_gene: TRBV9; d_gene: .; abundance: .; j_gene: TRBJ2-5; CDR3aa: CASSVEQGAIETQYF; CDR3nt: TGTGCCAGCAGCGTAGAGCAGGGTGCTATAGAGACCCAGTACTTC
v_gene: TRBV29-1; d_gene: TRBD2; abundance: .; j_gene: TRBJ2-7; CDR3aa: CSVELGGLASGPYEQYF; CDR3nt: TGCAGCGTTGAACTCGGGGGGTTGGCTAGCGGCCCCTACGAGCAGTACTTC
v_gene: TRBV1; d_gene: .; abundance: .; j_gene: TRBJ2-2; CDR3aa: CTSSHFSGTSGSHNQRRTPGELFF; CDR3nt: TGCACCAGCAGCCACTTTTCCGGGACTAGCGGGAGCCACAATCAACGCCGAACACCGGGGGAGCTGTTTTTT
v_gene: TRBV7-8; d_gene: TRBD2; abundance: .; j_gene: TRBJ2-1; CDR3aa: CASSLGGLAGVEQFF; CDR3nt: TGTGCCAGCAGCTTAGGAGGATTAGCGGGAGTTGAGCAGTTCTTC
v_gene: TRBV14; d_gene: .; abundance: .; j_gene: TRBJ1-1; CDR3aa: CASSGDFNMNTEAFF; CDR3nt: TGTGCCAGCAGCGGGGACTTTAACATGAACACTGAAGCTTTCTTT
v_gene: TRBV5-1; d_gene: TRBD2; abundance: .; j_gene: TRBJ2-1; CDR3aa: CASSETSGGNEQFF; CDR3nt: TGCGCCAGCAGCGAGACTAGCGGGGGGAATGAGCAGTTCTTC
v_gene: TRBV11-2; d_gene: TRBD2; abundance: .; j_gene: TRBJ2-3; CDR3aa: CASSLSPGLAGSDTQYF; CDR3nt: TGTGCCAGCAGCTTAAGTCCGGGACTAGCGGGATCAGATACGCAGTATTTT
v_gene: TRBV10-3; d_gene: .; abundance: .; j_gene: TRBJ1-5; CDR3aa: CAIKADGSSNQPQHF; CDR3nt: TGTGCCATCAAGGCGGACGGCAGCAGCAATCAGCCCCAGCATTTT
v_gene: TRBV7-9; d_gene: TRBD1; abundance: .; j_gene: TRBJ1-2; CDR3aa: CASSLARDRGLANYGYTF; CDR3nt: TGTGCCAGCAGCTTAGCGAGGGACAGGGGTCTAGCTAACTATGGCTACACCTTC
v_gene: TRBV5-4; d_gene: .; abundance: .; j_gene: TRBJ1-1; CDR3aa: CASSLLAEAFF; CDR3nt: TGTGCCAGCAGCTTGTTGGCCGAAGCTTTCTTT
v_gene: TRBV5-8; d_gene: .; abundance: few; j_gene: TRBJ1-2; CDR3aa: CASSPRDIYYGYTF; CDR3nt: TGTGCCAGCAGCCCGAGGGACATTTACTATGGCTACACCTTC
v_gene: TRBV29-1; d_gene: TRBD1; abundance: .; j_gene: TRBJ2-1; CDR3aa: CSVEGTGGIYNEQFF; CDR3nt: TGCAGCGTTGAAGGTACAGGGGGGATCTACAATGAGCAGTTCTTC
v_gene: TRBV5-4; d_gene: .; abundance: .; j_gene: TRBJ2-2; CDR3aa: CASSFVQGTGELFF; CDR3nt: TGTGCCAGCAGCTTCGTTCAAGGGACCGGGGAGCTGTTTTTT
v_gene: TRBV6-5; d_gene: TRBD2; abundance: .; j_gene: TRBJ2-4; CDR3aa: CASSSLAGNIQYF; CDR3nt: TGTGCCAGCAGTTCACTAGCGGGAAACATTCAGTACTTC
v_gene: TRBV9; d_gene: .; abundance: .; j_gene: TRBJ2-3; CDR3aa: CASSYEGRTDTQYF; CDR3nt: TGTGCCAGCAGCTACGAGGGTCGCACAGATACGCAGTATTTT
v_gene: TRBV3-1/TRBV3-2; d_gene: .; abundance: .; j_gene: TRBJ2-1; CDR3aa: CASSNSPNNEQFF; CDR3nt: TGTGCCAGCAGCAACTCACCCAACAATGAGCAGTTCTTC
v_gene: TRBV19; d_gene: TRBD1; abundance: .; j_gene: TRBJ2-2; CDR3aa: CASTRDRVSGELFF; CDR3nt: TGTGCCAGTACCCGGGACAGGGTGAGCGGGGAGCTGTTTTTT
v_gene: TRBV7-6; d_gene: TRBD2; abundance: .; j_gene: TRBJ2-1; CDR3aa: CASSFGLAGNINEQFF; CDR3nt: TGTGCCAGCAGCTTCGGACTAGCGGGAAATATTAATGAGCAGTTCTTC
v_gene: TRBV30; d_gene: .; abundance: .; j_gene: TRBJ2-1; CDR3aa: CAWSAGFEQFF; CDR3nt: TGTGCCTGGAGCGCGGGTTTTGAGCAGTTCTTC
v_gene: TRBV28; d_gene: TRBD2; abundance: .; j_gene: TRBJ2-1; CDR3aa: CASSLFRGGPDEQFF; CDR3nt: TGTGCCAGCAGTTTATTTCGGGGAGGGCCCGATGAGCAGTTCTTC
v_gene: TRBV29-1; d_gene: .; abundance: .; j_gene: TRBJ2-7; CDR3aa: CSVESGTPYEQYF; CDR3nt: TGCAGCGTTGAAAGTGGCACACCCTACGAGCAGTACTTC
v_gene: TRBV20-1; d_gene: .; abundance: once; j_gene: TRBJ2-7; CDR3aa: CSASNSGSYEQYF; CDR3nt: TGCAGTGCTAGTAACAGCGGGTCCTACGAGCAGTACTTC
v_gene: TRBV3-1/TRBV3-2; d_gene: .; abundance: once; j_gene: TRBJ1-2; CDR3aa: CASSRQGPGGDGYTF; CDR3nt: TGTGCCAGCAGCCGCCAGGGTCCGGGAGGGGATGGCTACACCTTC
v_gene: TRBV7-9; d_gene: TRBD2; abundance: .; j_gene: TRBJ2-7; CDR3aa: CASRLAENYEQYF; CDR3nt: TGTGCCAGCAGGCTAGCGGAGAACTACGAGCAGTACTTC
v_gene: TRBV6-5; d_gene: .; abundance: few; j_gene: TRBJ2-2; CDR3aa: CASRAGTSNTGELFF; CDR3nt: TGTGCCAGCAGAGCCGGGACATCGAACACCGGGGAGCTGTTTTTT
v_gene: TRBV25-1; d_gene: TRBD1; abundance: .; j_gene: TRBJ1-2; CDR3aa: CASSEPGQGFYGYTF; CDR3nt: TGTGCCAGCAGTGAACCGGGACAGGGGTTCTATGGCTACACCTTC
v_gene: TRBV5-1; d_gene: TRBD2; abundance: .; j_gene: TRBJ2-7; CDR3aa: CASSLATSGYEQYF; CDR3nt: TGCGCCAGCAGCTTGGCTACTAGCGGATACGAGCAGTACTTC
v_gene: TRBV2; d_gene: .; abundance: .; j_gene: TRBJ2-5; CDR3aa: CASSGGAGRRKGQETQYF; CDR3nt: TGTGCCAGCAGTGGAGGGGCAGGGCGCAGAAAGGGACAAGAGACCCAGTACTTC
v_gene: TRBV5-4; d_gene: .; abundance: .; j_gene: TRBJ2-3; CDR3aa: CASSLVGSTDTQYF; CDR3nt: TGTGCCAGCAGCTTGGTTGGAAGCACAGATACGCAGTATTTT
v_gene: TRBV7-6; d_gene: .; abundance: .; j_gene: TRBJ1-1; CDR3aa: CASSFSGNRDTEAFF; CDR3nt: TGTGCCAGCAGCTTTTCGGGGAATCGGGACACTGAAGCTTTCTTT
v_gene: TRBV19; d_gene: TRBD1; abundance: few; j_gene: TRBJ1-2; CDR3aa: CASRGTGGTYGYTF; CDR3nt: TGTGCCAGTAGGGGGACAGGGGGTACCTATGGCTACACCTTC
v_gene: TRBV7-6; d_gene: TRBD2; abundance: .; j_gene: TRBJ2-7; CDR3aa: CASSLAPLAGDEQYF; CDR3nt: TGTGCCAGCAGCTTAGCTCCCCTAGCGGGAGACGAGCAGTACTTC
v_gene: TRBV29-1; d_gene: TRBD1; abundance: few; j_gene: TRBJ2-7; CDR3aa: CSVGTGLHEQYF; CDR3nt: TGCAGCGTCGGGACAGGGCTCCACGAGCAGTACTTC
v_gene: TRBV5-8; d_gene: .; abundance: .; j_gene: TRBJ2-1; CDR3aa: CASSLGLISQNEQFF; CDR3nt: TGTGCCAGCAGCTTGGGATTGATCAGTCAGAATGAGCAGTTCTTC